The clone carrying this T cell receptor beta chain was seen more than once but under ten times. This record belongs to a study of T cells in Graves' hyperthyroidism and ophthalmopathy. This CDR3 spans 18 amino acids. Germline V gene sequence: CDR1 SGDLS, CDR2 YYNGEE. The V gene end was trimmed by 0 bases and the J gene end by 7 bases; junction bases not matched to a gene: 16. Hyperthyroidism had been newly diagnosed in patients aged 18 to 65, and its duration was under 2 months. A patient was excluded if there was uncontrolled infection, other autoimmune disease, pregnancy or lactation. Orbital computed tomography, thyroid ultrasound, serum thyroxine and TRAb, and clinical symptoms together informed the diagnoses. It was RNA transcripts that yielded the amplified TCR beta CDR3 regions. HTBI primers were employed in a first-round RT-PCR of the TCR CDR3. TCRdb independently ran MiXCR on the multiplex PCR reads; one entry per CDR3 protein. This sample has about 420,000 distinct CDR3 sequences, with roughly 15% found just once.

The chain couples TRBV9 to TRBJ2-7, with 10 bases that match TRBD2. This TCR came from a woman aged 18-29 years with Graves' hyperthyroidism. Sequences were obtained from blood. The CDR3 DNA is TGTGCCAGCAGCGTAGATCCCAACGAGCGGGAGGGCCCTCGAGAGCAGTACTTC. As protein: CASSVDPNEREGPREQYF.